Given below is one T cell receptor beta chain in context. Its antigen has not been determined. No much larger clone exists at a distance of one base, and base qualities are not known. These data are taken from a study of vaccination and CD4 T cells after COVID-19 (dated 2022 in TCRdb). With respect to the entire study: Convalescent patients had a positive SARS-CoV-2 result on nasal swab PCR, and of these patients, several had mild disease and one had severe disease. The time from the second vaccine dose to post-vaccine blood sampling had a median of roughly 70 days and ranged from about 14 to 241 days. In control cultures, a CEFX viral epitope pool was used as positive control, an HIV-1 Nef peptide pool was used as negative control, or no peptide was added. The cultures were stimulated with overlapping spike peptide pools from SARS-CoV-2 and from the common cold coronaviruses HCoV-NL63, HCoV-OC43 and HCoV-229E. In ten to eleven COVID-19 convalescent patients and a handful of infection-naive healthy vaccine recipients, the spike-specific CD4+ TCR repertoire before mRNA vaccination was compared with the repertoire after mRNA vaccination. In the convalescent cohort there were six males and four females, among whom were two Hispanic individuals, seven Caucasians, two Asians and one multiracial person. Each participant got two doses of either the Pfizer-BioNTech BNT162b2 vaccine (n=8) or the Moderna mRNA-1273 vaccine (n=2). Post-COVID blood samples from convalescent patients were collected a median of approximately 100 days after diagnosis, with a range of roughly 30 to 170 days. What the research found in general, with its limitations: In convalescent patients, a median approximately 83% of post-vaccine SARS-CoV-2-reactive clones were detected only after vaccination, and vaccine-specific priming was suggested by this finding. Of the vaccine-specific clones in convalescent patients, 304 of 307, or nearly all, reacted only to SARS-CoV-2 spike and did not cross-react with common cold coronaviruses. Relatively few convalescent patients were included in the study, and early timepoints after natural infection were not analyzed. The median count of SARS-CoV-2-reactive clonotypes went up from around 23 after infection to roughly 38 after vaccination, although the change was not significant.

The treatment or condition label of this sample denotes: approximately 11-day PBMC culture with coronavirus spike peptide pools or control peptides (ViraFEST assay). The ViraFEST assay, used in the study, expanded antigen-specific T cells with peptide pools and then identified the expanded clonotypes through TCR sequencing. The positive SARS-CoV-2 PCR tests of the convalescent patients were dated from March to December 2020, before the Alpha, Beta and Delta variants emerged in the United States. PBMCs were cultured at roughly 2 million per well in IMDM supplemented with approximately 5% human AB serum and about 10 IU/ml IL-2, with about 10 ug/ml peptide pools added. On days 3 and 7, half of the culture medium was replaced with fresh IL-2-containing medium. After roughly 11 days of culture, CD4+ T cells were isolated by negative selection with the EasySep CD4+ T cell isolation kit. Ficoll-Paque Plus gradient centrifugation was used to isolate PBMCs from whole blood, and the isolated PBMCs were then either used fresh or cryopreserved at -140C. In general, triplicate wells were set up for every culture condition.

Receptors were amplified or captured by PCR. DNA from cultured CD4+ T cells underwent TCR sequencing with the Oncomine TCR Beta short-read assay at the Johns Hopkins FTIC core. The QIAamp micro DNA kit was used to extract genomic DNA from the cultured CD4+ T cells. The Oncomine TCR Beta libraries from cultured CD4+ T cells were pooled using unique dual indexes and then sequenced on an Illumina iSeq 100. The paper's data handling went like this. Non-productive sequences were filtered out, and CDR3s that did not start with C, did not end with F or W, or were shorter than 7 amino acids were discarded. The MANAFEST web application identified antigen-specific clonotypes by comparing peptide-stimulated wells against reference wells and other culture wells. To be called positive, a clone needed an FDR below 0.05, an odds ratio above 5, and a productive frequency above 0.1% in at least two of three replicate wells. Clonotypes that were significantly expanded in both SARS-CoV-2 spike wells and at least one common cold coronavirus spike condition were defined as cross-reactive. Levenshtein distances (stringdist) and unrooted phylogenetic trees (ape) in R version 3.6.1 were used to assess CDR3 homology. TCRdb handled the public reads itself, with Q25 trimming in fastp and clone calling in MiXCR, and kept productive beta chains. All rows with the same CDR3 protein become a single entry with the most common DNA and genes. Here the V and J calls rest on TCRdb's processing, not on the authors' analysis. This sample holds 9,500 to 14,000 distinct CDR3 sequences; 69% were observed only once. The top ten hold approximately 10% of the sample.

From the cysteine up to the phenylalanine, the CDR3 has a length of 15 residues. Only CDR3 DNA is held: 45 bases, read in frame from base 1. V sheds 5 bases and J sheds 2 bases, leaving 17 bases between their ends. For CDR1 and CDR2, the germline V gene lists SGHRS and YFSETQ. The chain is encoded by TRBV5-1 joined to TRBJ2-7; 7 matching bases give a weak D call of TRBD1. The source of this sequence is a human donor who had recovered from COVID-19. The source material was CD4+ T cells from blood, cultured in vitro. The nucleotide sequence is given as TGCGCCAGCAGGCGGGACAGCTCCGCCACCTACGAGCAGTACTTC. This translates into CASRRDSSATYEQYF. When the CDR3 is completed using the reference TRBV5-1 and TRBJ2-7 genes on either side, the full variable domain is KAGVTQTPRYLIKTRGQQVTLSCSPISGHRSVSWYQQTPGQGLQFLFEYFSETQRNKGNFPGRFSGRQFSNSRSEMNVSTLELGDSALYLCASRRDSSATYEQYFGPGTRLTVT.